These 6 T cell receptor beta chains share one sample of origin, sequenced in a study of blood T cell repertoires in COVID-19. The method was immunoSEQ multiplex PCR; TCRdb's version includes in-frame clones alone and lacks a portion of them. Here the sample spans fewer than 250,000 clones, 88% being singletons. Specimen: peripheral blood. These receptors came from a man in his 70s with acute or convalescent COVID-19.

This clone has ten or more counts. The chain recombines TRBV27 with TRBJ1-2; 7 bases are shared with TRBD1. Trimming at V came to 5 bases and at J to 4 bases, leaving 4 bases not matched to a gene. CDR3 size: 13 residues. Germline V gene sequence: CDR1 MNHEY, CDR2 SMNVEV (reference sequence). CDR3 sequence: CASSTTGIYGYTF. Here the CDR3 DNA reads TGTGCCAGCAGTACGACAGGGATCTATGGCTACACCTTC.

This clone was recorded only once. V gene TRBV5-1 combines with J gene TRBJ2-1; 9 bases fit TRBD2. Unmatched junction bases numbered 3, after V lost 0 bases and J lost 5 bases. The CDR3 extends over 15 amino acids. The germline CDR1 and CDR2 sequences are SGHRS and YFSETQ. CDR3 sequence reads: CASSLVLAGNNEQFF. Here the CDR3 DNA reads TGCGCCAGCAGCTTGGTTCTAGCGGGGAACAATGAGCAGTTCTTC.

V is TRBV5-6 and J is TRBJ2-7; a weak D match, TRBD2 (5 bases). Germline V gene sequence: CDR1 SGHDT, CDR2 YYEEEE. The V end lost 7 bases, the J end lost 9 bases, and 17 bases lay between the germline ends. The CDR3 sequence is 12 residues long. The CDR3 nucleotides read TGTGCCAGCGGAACGACCGGGGAAGGGCAGTACTTC. Translation: CASGTTGEGQYF.

The rearrangement joins TRBV13 to TRBJ1-6; the D gene is possibly TRBD1 (5 bases). Between the trimmed V and J ends, which lost 3 bases and 7 bases, there was a span of 16 bases. The CDR3 length is 16 residues. Germline loops: CDR1 PRHDT, CDR2 FYEKMQ (reference sequence). This chain's CDR3 is CASSFFPQGENSPLHF. In DNA, the CDR3 is TGTGCCAGCAGCTTTTTTCCGCAGGGTGAAAATTCACCCCTCCACTTT.

The rearrangement links TRBV28 to TRBJ1-5, with TRBD1 as a possible D gene (6 bases). Germline assignment: CDR1 MDHEN and CDR2 SYDVKM. The CDR3 is 15 amino acids. The V and J ends lost 6 bases and 2 bases respectively, with 14 bases between them. The CDR3 coding sequence is TGTGCCAGCAGCGCCGGACAGTTGGGCAATCAGCCCCAGCATTTT. Translation: CASSAGQLGNQPQHF.

The rearrangement joins TRBV5-4 to TRBJ2-7, with D possibly matching TRBD2 (6 bases). Trimming removed 0 bases from V and 5 bases from J, with 18 bases in between. Germline V gene data show CDR1 as SGHNT and CDR2 as YYREEE (reference sequence). The CDR3 covers 16 residues. CDR3 coding DNA: TGTGCCAGCAGCTTGGCCGTAACGGGAGATACCCACGAGCAGTACTTC. It specifies CASSLAVTGDTHEQYF. Combining the CDR3 with reference TRBV5-4 and TRBJ2-7 gives the whole variable domain ETGVTQSPTHLIKTRGQQVTLRCSSQSGHNTVSWYQQALGQGPQFIFQYYREEENGRGNFPPRFSGLQFPNYSSELNVNALELDDSALYLCASSLAVTGDTHEQYFGPGTRLTVT.